A single sample is the source of the 23 T cell receptor beta chains below, sequenced in a study of blood T cell repertoires in COVID-19. Assay: immunoSEQ multiplex PCR; the TCRdb copy retains only in-frame clones and omits some. Here the sample spans hundreds of thousands of clones, over 75% being singletons. The sequenced material came from peripheral blood. These receptor sequences come from an elderly woman with acute or convalescent COVID-19.

This chain connects TRBV19 to TRBJ1-2, with 8 positions matching TRBD1. The junction had 8 bases not matched to a gene; V was cut back by 3 bases and J by 8 bases. Germline CDR1 reads LNHDA; CDR2 reads SQIVND (reference sequence). This CDR3 is built from 14 residues. This chain's CDR3 is CASSISTGEGGYTF. The CDR3 DNA follows: TGTGCCAGTAGTATCTCGACAGGGGAAGGGGGCTACACCTTC.

This chain connects TRBV5-5 to TRBJ1-2, with D maybe TRBD1 (5 bases). Per the germline V gene, CDR1 is SGHKS and CDR2 is YYEKEE (reference sequence). This CDR3 is 13 amino acids long. Trimming cost V 4 bases and J 7 bases, with 14 bases left between them. DNA for the CDR3: TGTGCCAGCAGCCCAGTGGGGGGGTCTGGCTACACCTTC. Translating gives CASSPVGGSGYTF.

The chain links TRBV6-6 to TRBJ2-5; D not resolved. Trimming left V 0 bases short and J 5 bases short, with 4 bases between. The CDR3 loop spans 12 amino acids. Germline CDR1 is MNHNY and CDR2 is SVGAGI (reference sequence). DNA for the CDR3: TGTGCCAGCAGTTACTCCGGGGAGACCCAGTACTTC. Its translation: CASSYSGETQYF.

The J gene is TRBJ1-4, the V gene TRBV18; possible D gene TRBD1, 5 bases. Looked up from germline, CDR1 is KGHSH and CDR2 is LQKENI. The V end lost 2 bases, the J end lost 0 bases, and 13 bases lay between the germline ends. The CDR3 has 17 amino acids. The CDR3 spells CASSPGGDPATNEKLFF. Here the CDR3 DNA reads TGTGCCAGCTCACCAGGGGGGGACCCTGCAACTAATGAAAAACTGTTTTTT.

The rearrangement links TRBV10-1 to TRBJ1-4; D possibly corresponds to TRBD1 (6 bases). The CDR3 length is 14 residues. CDR1 and CDR2 from the germline V gene are WNHNN and SYGVQD (reference sequence). V lost 3 bases, J lost 4 bases, and 9 bases lay in between. DNA for the CDR3: TGCGCCAGCAGTGATTCCAGGGGTAATGAAAAACTGTTTTTT. It codes for CASSDSRGNEKLFF.

The genes are TRBV6-6 and TRBJ1-6; tentatively, D is TRBD1 (6 bases). This CDR3 has 13 amino acids. Deletions cut 5 bases from V and 8 bases from J, with 10 bases between. CDR1 and CDR2 from the germline V gene are MNHNY and SVGAGI (reference sequence). The CDR3 spells CASSTQGDSPLHF. In DNA, the CDR3 is TGTGCCAGCAGTACACAGGGTGATTCACCCCTCCACTTT.

The chain joins TRBV6-1 to TRBJ1-5, with a possible D match to TRBD1 (5 bases). CDR3 length equals 16 residues. Per the germline V gene, CDR1 is MNHNS and CDR2 is SASEGT. Between the trimmed V and J ends, which lost 3 bases and 4 bases, there was a span of 16 bases. The CDR3: CASSESPQATNQPQHF. The CDR3 DNA reads TGTGCCAGCAGTGAGTCTCCACAGGCCACTAATCAGCCCCAGCATTTT.

This clone showed up just a few times. The V and J genes are TRBV11-3 and TRBJ2-1; weak D call: TRBD1 (5 bases). Germline CDR1 reads SGHNT; CDR2 reads YENEEA. Trimming cost V 1 base and J 3 bases, with 7 bases left between them. The CDR3 contains 14 residues. As DNA, the CDR3 is TGTGCCAGCAGCTTAGGGCAGGGCTACAATGAGCAGTTCTTC. It specifies CASSLGQGYNEQFF.

The chain uses TRBV7-9 and TRBJ2-3, with D hard to call. The CDR3 totals 15 residues. The germline CDR1 and CDR2 sequences are SEHNR and FQNEAQ (reference sequence). The V end was cut by 5 bases, the J end by 0 bases, with 12 bases between. CDR3 region: CASSRLLTSTDTQYF. In DNA form, the CDR3 reads TGTGCCAGCAGCCGCCTCCTCACTAGCACAGATACGCAGTATTTT.

V is TRBV9 and J is TRBJ2-3; D uncertain. The V and J ends lost 4 bases and 2 bases respectively, with 11 bases between them. The germline V gene has CDR1 SGDLS and CDR2 YYNGEE. This CDR3 is 14 amino acids long. The CDR3 nucleotides are TGTGCCAGCAGCCCTAGGATCGACACAGATACGCAGTATTTT. Residues: CASSPRIDTDTQYF.

The chain joins TRBV6-6 to TRBJ2-5, with 10 bases lining up with TRBD1. Germline V CDR1 and CDR2: MNHNY, SVGAGI (reference sequence). The CDR3 runs 16 residues. Trimming removed 0 bases from V and 4 bases from J; junction bases left unmatched: 5. The DNA of the CDR3 is TGTGCCAGCAGTTACTCAGGACAGGGGGTAGTAGAGACCCAGTACTTC. Protein product: CASSYSGQGVVETQYF.

The V and J genes are TRBV27 and TRBJ2-7, with D maybe TRBD1 (5 bases). The CDR3 sequence is 16 residues long. Germline loops: CDR1 MNHEY, CDR2 SMNVEV (reference sequence). Trimming left V 0 bases short and J 4 bases short, with 16 bases between. CDR3 sequence: CASSLSRVAGQYEQYF. CDR3 bases: TGTGCCAGCAGTTTATCGAGAGTGGCAGGACAATACGAGCAGTACTTC.

This chain links TRBV19 with TRBJ1-6, with TRBD1 matching over 10 bases. V shed 4 bases, J shed 7 bases, and the junction held 10 bases outside the gene matches. Germline CDR1 is LNHDA and CDR2 is SQIVND (reference sequence). The CDR3 consists of 17 residues. CDR3 sequence (DNA): TGTGCCAGTAGTAGATCATCTCCGGGACAGGGGAATTCACCCCTCCACTTT. This gives the protein CASSRSSPGQGNSPLHF. The variable domain in full, with the rest retrieved from reference TRBV19 and TRBJ1-6, is DGGITQSPKYLFRKEGQNVTLSCEQNLNHDAMYWYRQDPGQGLRLIYYSQIVNDFQKGDIAEGYSVSREKKESFPLTVTSAQKNPTAFYLCASSRSSPGQGNSPLHFGNGTRLTVT.

The chain employs TRBV2 and TRBJ1-1; D is possibly TRBD1 (5 bases). The CDR3 covers 13 residues. Trimming took 5 bases from V and 5 from J, leaving 12 bases between them. CDR1 and CDR2 from the germline V gene are SNHLY and FYNNEI. CDR3 nucleotide sequence: TGTGCCAGCAGTCTGAAACAGGTGACTGAAGCTTTCTTT. Translated, it gives CASSLKQVTEAFF.

In its sample, this clone was seen a few times. This chain links TRBV5-1 with TRBJ2-3; 7 positions match TRBD1. Germline CDR1 and CDR2: SGHRS and YFSETQ. V gave up 6 bases and J gave up 1 base; unmatched junction bases: 8. The CDR3 consists of 15 residues. For the CDR3, the DNA is TGCGCCAGCACGATTCGGGACAGCCGCACAGATACGCAGTATTTT. It translates to CASTIRDSRTDTQYF.

The chain joins TRBV29-1 to TRBJ2-5, with D perhaps matching TRBD2 (6 bases). Germline V gives CDR1 SQVTM, CDR2 ANQGSEA. The CDR3 totals 13 residues. V shed 6 bases and J shed 4 bases, with 15 bases lying between them. The CDR3 here is CSVGTRLAETQYF. Written as DNA, the CDR3 is TGCAGCGTAGGGACTCGACTGGCAGAGACCCAGTACTTC.

The rearrangement joins TRBV6-2 or TRBV6-3 to TRBJ2-2; 12 nucleotides align to TRBD2. The germline CDR1 and CDR2 sequences are MNHEY and SVGEGT. The CDR3 loop spans 19 amino acids. The trim removed 0 bases at V and 2 bases at J, leaving 7 bases unmatched. CDR3 DNA: TGTGCCAGCAGTTACTCGACCCTAGCGGGAGGGCTCAACACCGGGGAGCTGTTTTTT. It codes for CASSYSTLAGGLNTGELFF.

The V gene is TRBV6-5, the J gene TRBJ1-2; tentative D call: TRBD1 (6 bases). CDR1 and CDR2 from the germline V gene are MNHEY and SVGAGI. Trimming left V 4 bases short and J 4 bases short, with 13 bases between. This CDR3 has 14 residues. The CDR3 reads CASSSQGRVYGYTF. The CDR3 nucleotides read TGTGCCAGCAGTTCACAGGGTCGGGTCTATGGCTACACCTTC.

This clone was observed a few times. CDR3 bases: TGCGCCAGCAGTCAGCTGACCGGGACAATTCTCCTAGATGAGCAGTTCTTC. Protein sequence: CASSQLTGTILLDEQFF. The chain links TRBV23-1 to TRBJ2-1, with D perhaps TRBD1 (6 bases). TRBV23-1 is reported as an ORF; its role is uncertain. The CDR3 covers 17 residues. The V gene lost 3 bases and the J gene lost 8 bases, with 23 bases spanning the gap.

The chain carries TRBV6-6 and TRBJ1-1; no firm D call. V shed 5 bases and J shed 1 base, with 11 bases lying between them. CDR3 length equals 14 residues. The V gene's germline CDR1 is MNHNY and CDR2 SVGAGI (reference sequence). DNA of the CDR3: TGTGCCAGCAGTCTCCCGCAACAGAACACTGAAGCTTTCTTT. Translated: CASSLPQQNTEAFF.

This clone was recorded a few times. The rearrangement uses TRBV27 and TRBJ2-1; TRBD1 matches at 8 bases. The V gene's germline CDR1 is MNHEY and CDR2 SMNVEV (reference sequence). The CDR3 loop spans 18 amino acids. V was clipped by 5 bases and J by 3 bases; unmatched bases: 15. The CDR3 DNA reads TGTGCCAGCAGTCCCCGGGTCGGTCAGGGGGCTTTCTACAATGAGCAGTTCTTC. It is translated as CASSPRVGQGAFYNEQFF.

This sequence joins TRBV9 and TRBJ2-7, with a tentative D call TRBD1 (6 bases). Germline CDR1 is SGDLS and CDR2 is YYNGEE. The V gene lost 6 bases and the J gene lost 0 bases, with 22 bases spanning the gap. The CDR3 covers 17 residues. The CDR3, as DNA: TGTGCCAGCACAACAGGGCCGACTATCAGGAGCTCCTACGAGCAGTACTTC. This gives the protein CASTTGPTIRSSYEQYF.

This chain links TRBV7-7 with TRBJ2-5; TRBD2 might be the D (6 bases). The ends were cut back, 6 bases at V and 4 bases at J, with 12 bases in the middle. The CDR3 spans 13 residues. Germline V CDR1 and CDR2: SSHAT, FNYEAQ (reference sequence). CDR3 residues: CASRQGGAETQYF. The CDR3 nucleotides are TGTGCCAGCAGGCAGGGAGGCGCAGAGACCCAGTACTTC.